The 24 T cell receptor beta chains presented below share a single source sample, sequenced in a study of cytomegalovirus exposure and HLA in healthy donors. The PCR used 60 Vbeta and 13 Jbeta primers. The table came from immunoSEQ multiplex PCR; TCRdb's copy has only in-frame clones and leaves some out. The sample includes about 140,000 clones, about four fifths of them seen just once. The sample was PBMCs. The receptors stem from a middle-aged man in good health and CMV-seropositive.

The J gene is TRBJ1-1, the V gene TRBV29-1, with D possibly matching TRBD1 (6 bases). Per germline, CDR1 SQVTM and CDR2 ANQGSEA. CDR3 size: 15 residues. V was shortened by 1 base and J by 2 bases, with 14 bases between the two germline ends. CDR3 residues: CSVEAPRQDNTEAFF. CDR3 bases: TGCAGCGTTGAAGCTCCCCGACAGGACAACACTGAAGCTTTCTTT.

The chain links TRBV11-2 to TRBJ2-2; weak D call: TRBD2 (6 bases). Trimming took off 2 bases at V and 4 bases at J, with 14 bases between the two ends. Germline CDR1 and CDR2: SGHAT and FQNNGV. The CDR3 is 16 amino acids. The CDR3 spells CASSLFSGASTGELFF. The CDR3, as DNA: TGTGCCAGCAGCTTATTTTCGGGAGCGAGCACCGGGGAGCTGTTTTTT. Together with reference TRBV11-2 and TRBJ2-2, the CDR3 gives the full variable domain: EAGVAQSPRYKIIEKRQSVAFWCNPISGHATLYWYQQILGQGPKLLIQFQNNGVVDDSQLPKDRFSAERLKGVDSTLKIQPAKLEDSAVYLCASSLFSGASTGELFFGEGSRLTVL.

V usage is TRBV18 and J usage is TRBJ2-1; TRBD1 might be the D (5 bases). This CDR3 has 14 residues. Per the germline V gene, CDR1 is KGHSH and CDR2 is LQKENI. V dropped 3 bases and J dropped 4 bases, with 10 bases sitting between them. CDR3 bases: TGTGCCAGCTCACCCGAAACAGGATACAATGAGCAGTTCTTC. It is translated as CASSPETGYNEQFF.

The rearrangement joins TRBV10-2 to TRBJ2-5; the D gene is possibly TRBD2 (6 bases). Germline values: CDR1 WSHSY, CDR2 SAAADI. Trimming took 4 bases from V and 2 from J, leaving 8 bases between them. This CDR3 contains 13 residues. The CDR3 region has the DNA TGCGCCAGCAGTGTCCGGGGGCAAGAGACCCAGTACTTC. This gives the protein CASSVRGQETQYF.

J is TRBJ1-2 and V is TRBV30; D gene unclear. The germline V gene has CDR1 GTSNPN and CDR2 SVGIG (reference sequence). The V and J ends lost 0 bases and 4 bases respectively, with 12 bases between them. This CDR3 is 14 amino acids long. In nucleotides, the CDR3 is TGTGCCTGGAGTGTAACGGGATTCCTCTATGGCTACACCTTC. Its translation: CAWSVTGFLYGYTF.

The chain links TRBV19 to TRBJ2-2; D is unresolved. Germline V lookup: CDR1 LNHDA, CDR2 SQIVND (reference sequence). V lost 5 bases and J lost 1, with 11 bases in between. The CDR3 is made up of 15 amino acids. CDR3 protein: CASSDIGWNTGELFF. The CDR3 coding sequence is TGTGCCAGTAGTGATATCGGGTGGAACACCGGGGAGCTGTTTTTT.

This clone was seen a single time. This chain links TRBV15 with TRBJ2-3, with D possibly TRBD2 on 5 matching bases. The CDR3 is 15 amino acids. Deletions cut 1 base from V and 10 bases from J, with 18 bases between. Germline V gene sequence: CDR1 LNHNV, CDR2 YYDKDF (reference sequence). In DNA, the CDR3 is TGTGCCACCAGCAGAGCCCCCACGGTCGGGGAATCGCAGTATTTT. Residues: CATSRAPTVGESQYF.

The V gene is TRBV6-6, the J gene TRBJ1-5; TRBD1 matches at 8 bases. CDR3 size: 16 residues. The V segment lost 6 bases and the J segment 7 bases; nucleotides outside the gene matches: 14. CDR1 and CDR2 (germline): MNHNY, SVGAGI (reference sequence). In DNA form, the CDR3 reads TGTGCCAGCAGCCTGGGGACAGGCATTGGGGGCCAGCCCCAGCATTTT. Translated, it gives CASSLGTGIGGQPQHF.

This rearrangement joins TRBV4-2 to TRBJ1-2, with D perhaps TRBD1 (5 bases). Germline V gene data show CDR1 as LGHNA and CDR2 as YNFKEQ. V lost 0 bases to trimming and J lost 7 bases, with 9 bases between them. The CDR3 covers 13 residues. The chain's CDR3 is CASSQDRQGGYTF. In nucleotides, the CDR3 is TGTGCCAGCAGCCAAGATCGGCAGGGTGGCTACACCTTC.

This chain connects TRBV2 to TRBJ1-2; D uncertain. The CDR3 is 14 residues long. Trimming pared 1 base from V and 0 bases from J, leaving 6 bases between. Germline assignment: CDR1 SNHLY and CDR2 FYNNEI. The CDR3 sequence: CASSEETANYGYTF. In DNA form, the CDR3 reads TGTGCCAGCAGTGAAGAAACAGCTAACTATGGCTACACCTTC.

The rearrangement links TRBV7-2 to TRBJ1-6; 7 bases are shared with TRBD1. The V gene end was trimmed by 5 bases and the J gene end by 0 bases; junction bases not matched to a gene: 7. The CDR3 spans 17 residues. CDR1 and CDR2 from the germline V gene are SGHTA and FQGNSA. CDR3 sequence reads: CASSRDRYSSYNSPLHF. CDR3 coding DNA: TGTGCCAGCAGCCGGGACAGATACAGCTCCTATAATTCACCCCTCCACTTT.

The chain combines TRBV30 with TRBJ1-1, with unresolved D. The CDR3 spans 14 residues. Germline V lookup: CDR1 GTSNPN, CDR2 SVGIG (reference sequence). Trimming stripped 2 bases from V and 3 bases from J, with 13 bases between. The CDR3 protein is CAWSPLGGYTEAFF. The CDR3 region has the DNA TGTGCCTGGAGTCCCTTGGGCGGGTACACTGAAGCTTTCTTT.

The chain has TRBV7-9 and TRBJ1-1; 7 bases fit TRBD1. This CDR3 spans 13 amino acids. CDR1 and CDR2 from the germline V gene are SEHNR and FQNEAQ (reference sequence). Germline trimming cut 5 bases from V and 11 bases from J; bases unmatched to any gene: 11. The CDR3 protein is CASSTRSEGAAFF. The CDR3 nucleotides read TGTGCCAGCAGCACACGAAGCGAGGGGGCGGCTTTCTTT.

This chain joins TRBV6-1 and TRBJ2-7; 7 bases agree with TRBD1. V was clipped by 10 bases and J by 2 bases; unmatched bases: 5. The CDR3 has 12 amino acids. CDR1 is MNHNS, CDR2 SASEGT, per germline. The CDR3 nucleotides read TGTGCCACAAGGGGGCCGCCCTACGAGCAGTACTTC. Amino acid sequence: CATRGPPYEQYF.

The chain links TRBV14 to TRBJ2-3; D is unresolved. With 7 bases removed from V and 5 bases from J, the gap between germline ends came to 10 bases. The CDR3 is made up of 12 amino acids. The germline gives CDR1 SGHDN, CDR2 FVKESK. Here the CDR3 DNA reads TGTGCCAGCACCTCAGGTGGAGATACGCAGTATTTT. Translated, it gives CASTSGGDTQYF. Full variable domain (rest looked up from reference TRBV14 and TRBJ2-3): EAGVTQFPSHSVIEKGQTVTLRCDPISGHDNLYWYRRVMGKEIKFLLHFVKESKQDESGMPNNRFLAERTGGTYSTLKVQPAELEDSGVYFCASTSGGDTQYFGPGTRLTVL.

CDR3: CASSVGPGSYNEQFF. The CDR3 DNA follows: TGTGCCAGCAGCGTAGGGCCAGGCAGCTACAATGAGCAGTTCTTC. V is TRBV9 and J is TRBJ2-1; D remains unclear. Trimming removed 0 bases at V and 3 bases at J, with 10 bases between. This CDR3 region has 15 residues. Germline V gene lookup returns CDR1 SGDLS and CDR2 YYNGEE.

This chain connects TRBV7-2 to TRBJ2-7; a possible D gene is TRBD2 (6 bases). This CDR3 comprises 12 residues. Germline V gives CDR1 SGHTA, CDR2 FQGNSA. V gave up 5 bases and J gave up 6 bases, with 11 bases separating them. CDR3 nucleotide sequence: TGTGCCAGCAGCACCCACGGGGGCGAGCAGTACTTC. Translated, it gives CASSTHGGEQYF. The whole variable domain, filled in from reference TRBV7-2 and TRBJ2-7, reads GAGVSQSPSNKVTEKGKDVELRCDPISGHTALYWYRQSLGQGLEFLIYFQGNSAPDKSGLPSDRFSAERTGGSVSTLTIQRTQQEDSAVYLCASSTHGGEQYFGPGTRLTVT.

V usage is TRBV5-8 and J usage is TRBJ1-5; unclear D gene. Germline values: CDR1 SGHTS, CDR2 YDEGEE. Trimming pared 0 bases from V and 5 bases from J, leaving 6 bases between. CDR3 length: 13 amino acids. This chain's CDR3 is CASSLVRDQPQHF. CDR3 nucleotide sequence: TGTGCCAGCAGCTTGGTTCGGGATCAGCCCCAGCATTTT.

The V gene is TRBV15, the J gene TRBJ2-7, with D possibly being TRBD2 (5 bases). Germline V gives CDR1 LNHNV, CDR2 YYDKDF (reference sequence). Trimming removed 3 bases at V and 2 bases at J, with 14 bases between. The CDR3 has 15 residues. The CDR3 sequence is CATSSSVAFTYEQYF. CDR3 sequence (DNA): TGTGCCACCAGCAGCTCGGTAGCGTTCACCTACGAGCAGTACTTC.

The chain employs TRBV4-1 and TRBJ2-7; a possible D gene is TRBD1 (6 bases). This CDR3 is built from 14 residues. V gave up 3 bases and J gave up 0 bases, with 9 bases separating them. CDR1 MGHRA and CDR2 YSYEKL come from the germline V gene. Written as DNA, the CDR3 is TGCGCCAGCAGCCACTGGGACACCTCCTACGAGCAGTACTTC. Translation gives CASSHWDTSYEQYF.

This chain connects TRBV18 to TRBJ2-7; 10 bases line up with TRBD1. J was trimmed by 6 bases and V by 3 bases; bases with no gene match: 5. CDR1 KGHSH and CDR2 LQKENI come from the germline V gene. The CDR3 is 14 residues long. CDR3 loop: CASSPPRDRGEQYF. The DNA for the CDR3 is TGTGCCAGCTCACCCCCCCGGGACAGGGGCGAGCAGTACTTC.

The J gene is TRBJ1-5, the V gene TRBV6-5, with a weak D call TRBD1 (6 bases). Trimming cost V 6 bases and J 1 base, with 13 bases left between them. Germline V gene sequence: CDR1 MNHEY, CDR2 SVGAGI. The CDR3 length is 15 residues. CDR3 nucleotides: TGTGCCAGCAGAATCACAGGGATCAGCAATCAGCCCCAGCATTTT. Translation: CASRITGISNQPQHF.

The rearrangement joins TRBV19 to TRBJ2-2; 7 bases are a match to TRBD2. This CDR3 has 15 amino acids. From germline, CDR1 is LNHDA and CDR2 SQIVND (reference sequence). V was pared by 3 bases and J by 4 bases, with 5 bases of the junction left unmatched. Here the CDR3 reads CASSIVGEGTGELFF. DNA of the CDR3: TGTGCCAGTAGTATTGTTGGGGAGGGCACCGGGGAGCTGTTTTTT.

The chain uses TRBV5-1 and TRBJ1-1; 9 positions match TRBD1. The V gene end was trimmed by 0 bases and the J gene end by 10 bases; junction bases not matched to a gene: 4. Germline V gene lookup returns CDR1 SGHRS and CDR2 YFSETQ. This CDR3 contains 13 residues. CDR3 bases: TGCGCCAGCAGCTTGGGACAGGGGGACGGAGCTTTCTTT. Translation gives CASSLGQGDGAFF. The full variable domain, in which reference TRBV5-1 and TRBJ1-1 provide the parts outside the CDR3, is KAGVTQTPRYLIKTRGQQVTLSCSPISGHRSVSWYQQTPGQGLQFLFEYFSETQRNKGNFPGRFSGRQFSNSRSEMNVSTLELGDSALYLCASSLGQGDGAFFGQGTRLTVV.